This entry lists 30 T cell receptor beta chains sequenced from one sample in a study of technical replicates of blood from a few donors. The method was immunoSEQ multiplex PCR; TCRdb's version includes in-frame clones alone and lacks a portion of them. The repertoire holds tens of thousands of clones, with over 95% as singletons. Material for sequencing was T cells isolated from PBMCs. All receptors derive from a human donor in good health.

This chain uses TRBV29-1 with TRBJ2-1; 10 positions agree with TRBD2. The junction had 8 bases not matched to a gene; V was cut back by 0 bases and J by 9 bases. The germline CDR1 and CDR2 sequences are SQVTM and ANQGSEA. The CDR3 runs to 15 residues. The CDR3 DNA reads as TGCAGCGTTGAAGATCTAGCGGGAGTATCGCGTGAGCAGTTCTTC. Translated, it gives CSVEDLAGVSREQFF.

The chain uses TRBV2 and TRBJ2-5; 8 nucleotides agree with TRBD1. The CDR3 consists of 13 residues. Looked up from germline, CDR1 is SNHLY and CDR2 is FYNNEI. J gave up 2 bases and V 8 bases, and 4 bases lay outside the gene matches. CDR3: CASLRQGQETQYF. In nucleotides, the CDR3 is TGTGCCAGCTTACGACAGGGGCAAGAGACCCAGTACTTC.

This chain links TRBV7-9 with TRBJ2-1; 9 nucleotides agree with TRBD2. V lost 3 bases to trimming and J lost 0 bases; unmatched junction nucleotides: 3. This CDR3 comprises 16 residues. The germline V gene has CDR1 SEHNR and CDR2 FQNEAQ (reference sequence). Written as DNA, the CDR3 is TGTGCCAGCAGCTTGGGTAGCGGGAGCTCCTACAATGAGCAGTTCTTC. This sequence encodes CASSLGSGSSYNEQFF.

The gene calls are TRBV4-1 and TRBJ1-2; TRBD1 matches at 9 bases. The ends lost 6 bases at V and 5 bases at J; junction bases unmatched: 7. The CDR3 length is 14 residues. From germline, CDR1 is MGHRA and CDR2 YSYEKL. CDR3: CASRPPTGGYGYTF. The CDR3 nucleotides are TGCGCCAGCAGACCACCGACAGGGGGATATGGCTACACCTTC.

The chain joins TRBV10-1 to TRBJ1-1; D remains ambiguous. V shed 8 bases and J shed 1 base, with 11 bases lying between them. This CDR3 has 13 amino acids. CDR1 is WNHNN, CDR2 SYGVQD, per germline (reference sequence). The chain's CDR3 is CASARTGNTEAFF. CDR3 nucleotide sequence: TGCGCCAGCGCCCGAACCGGGAACACTGAAGCTTTCTTT.

The chain joins TRBV2 to TRBJ2-1, with a weak D call TRBD2 (6 bases). V lost 1 base to trimming and J lost 0 bases, with 13 bases between them. Germline CDR1 is SNHLY and CDR2 is FYNNEI. The CDR3 loop spans 17 amino acids. In nucleotides, the CDR3 is TGTGCCAGCAGTGAAGGAGGGAGCGGGTCCTCCTACAATGAGCAGTTCTTC. This codes for CASSEGGSGSSYNEQFF.

The chain employs TRBV4-1 and TRBJ2-3, with TRBD2 matching over 8 bases. The length of the CDR3 is 16 residues. Germline V gives CDR1 MGHRA, CDR2 YSYEKL. After removal of 3 bases from V and 0 bases from J, the junction contained 5 bases not matched to a gene. The CDR3 nucleotides are TGCGCCAGCAGCCAGCCGCCGGGGGGGAGCACAGATACGCAGTATTTT. This translates into CASSQPPGGSTDTQYF.

The genes are TRBV5-1 and TRBJ1-2, with D unresolved. The CDR3 extends over 15 amino acids. In germline, CDR1 is SGHRS, CDR2 YFSETQ. The ends were cut back, 4 bases at V and 3 bases at J, with 16 bases in the middle. In nucleotides, the CDR3 is TGCGCCAGCAGCCCCGAGATTTCTCTTCACTATGGCTACACCTTC. Protein sequence: CASSPEISLHYGYTF.

This rearrangement joins TRBV5-1 to TRBJ2-1; tentatively, D is TRBD2 (5 bases). V was cut by 4 bases and J by 2 bases, with 7 bases left in between. The germline V gene has CDR1 SGHRS and CDR2 YFSETQ. The CDR3 loop spans 13 amino acids. CDR3 amino acids: CASSAGTYNEQFF. CDR3 DNA: TGCGCCAGCAGCGCCGGGACCTACAATGAGCAGTTCTTC.

The chain joins TRBV5-1 to TRBJ2-3; TRBD2 agrees at 11 bases. Germline-derived CDR1 and CDR2 are SGHRS and YFSETQ. CDR3 size: 15 residues. Trimming cost V 3 bases and J 1 base; bases outside gene matches: 1. The CDR3 region has the DNA TGCGCCAGCAGCTGGGGACTAGCGGGCACAGATACGCAGTATTTT. Its translation: CASSWGLAGTDTQYF. The full variable domain, in which reference TRBV5-1 and TRBJ2-3 provide the parts outside the CDR3, is KAGVTQTPRYLIKTRGQQVTLSCSPISGHRSVSWYQQTPGQGLQFLFEYFSETQRNKGNFPGRFSGRQFSNSRSEMNVSTLELGDSALYLCASSWGLAGTDTQYFGPGTRLTVL.

CDR3 nucleotide sequence: TGTGCCTGGAGGGGAGGGGGGCTAGAGACCCAGTACTTC. Its translation: CAWRGGGLETQYF. V and J are TRBV30 and TRBJ2-5; a weak D match, TRBD2 (7 bases). This CDR3 region has 13 residues. V lost 3 bases, J lost 4 bases, and 12 bases lay in between. Germline V gives CDR1 GTSNPN, CDR2 SVGIG (reference sequence).

The V call is TRBV15, the J call TRBJ2-5, with 7 bases lining up with TRBD1. V trimming: 3 bases; J trimming: 5 bases; junction bases outside the gene matches: 6. Germline CDR1 reads LNHNV; CDR2 reads YYDKDF (reference sequence). The CDR3 contains 14 residues. The CDR3 DNA follows: TGTGCCACCAGCAGGGAGACAGGGTGGGAGACCCAGTACTTC. This gives the protein CATSRETGWETQYF.

The chain recombines TRBV10-2 with TRBJ2-7; 14 bases match TRBD2. From germline, CDR1 is WSHSY and CDR2 SAAADI. The junction had 12 bases not matched to a gene; V was cut back by 8 bases and J by 3 bases. The CDR3 is made up of 17 amino acids. CDR3 amino acids: CASGTPRGLAGDYEQYF. CDR3 sequence (DNA): TGCGCCAGCGGGACCCCCAGGGGACTAGCGGGAGACTACGAGCAGTACTTC.

The chain joins TRBV29-1 to TRBJ2-5, with a weak D call TRBD1 (6 bases). CDR3 length: 14 residues. CDR1 SQVTM and CDR2 ANQGSEA come from the germline V gene. V was shortened by 4 bases and J by 5 bases, with 17 bases between the two germline ends. CDR3: CSVGYRVQWETQYF. The CDR3 DNA sequence: TGCAGCGTTGGCTACAGGGTCCAGTGGGAGACCCAGTACTTC.

This clone has just one count. The J gene is TRBJ2-7, the V gene TRBV10-2; 7 bases map to TRBD1. CDR3 size: 14 residues. In germline, CDR1 is WSHSY, CDR2 SAAADI. V dropped 10 bases and J dropped 4; count of bases not matched to a gene: 13. As DNA, the CDR3 is TGCGCCACATTACAGGGGCTAGGAATATACGAGCAGTACTTC. This translates into CATLQGLGIYEQYF.

The V and J genes are TRBV11-3 and TRBJ1-1; D gene uncertain. V was trimmed by 3 bases and J by 0 bases, leaving 2 bases between them. The CDR3 length is 12 residues. Germline V lookup: CDR1 SGHNT, CDR2 YENEEA. The CDR3 loop reads CASSFMNTEAFF. The CDR3 DNA reads TGTGCCAGCAGCTTCATGAACACTGAAGCTTTCTTT.

V and J are TRBV6-1 and TRBJ1-5, with 9 bases identical to TRBD1. This CDR3 comprises 15 residues. Trimming at V came to 6 bases and at J to 6 bases, leaving 9 bases not matched to a gene. CDR1 and CDR2 (germline): MNHNS, SASEGT. The CDR3 loop is CASRETGGGTQPQHF. The CDR3 DNA is TGTGCCAGCAGAGAAACAGGGGGCGGAACTCAGCCCCAGCATTTT.

The chain recombines TRBV19 with TRBJ1-1; D is uncertain. The CDR3 is made up of 15 amino acids. The germline V and J ends were trimmed by 4 bases and 0 bases, with 12 bases remaining between them. Germline values: CDR1 LNHDA, CDR2 SQIVND (reference sequence). CDR3 coding DNA: TGTGCCAGTAGTAGCAGGAAAGAAGTGAACACTGAAGCTTTCTTT. Its translation: CASSSRKEVNTEAFF. The full variable domain, rest sourced from reference TRBV19 and TRBJ1-1, is DGGITQSPKYLFRKEGQNVTLSCEQNLNHDAMYWYRQDPGQGLRLIYYSQIVNDFQKGDIAEGYSVSREKKESFPLTVTSAQKNPTAFYLCASSSRKEVNTEAFFGQGTRLTVV.

The rearrangement links TRBV7-2 to TRBJ1-2, with D perhaps matching TRBD1 (6 bases). Trimming shortened V by 1 base and J by 4 bases, and 10 bases separated the two germline ends. This CDR3 is built from 14 residues. Looked up from germline, CDR1 is SGHTA and CDR2 is FQGNSA. CDR3 sequence reads: CASSLGQAPYGYTF. The CDR3 DNA reads as TGTGCCAGCAGCTTAGGACAGGCCCCCTATGGCTACACCTTC.

This chain uses TRBV28 with TRBJ2-3; D may be TRBD2 (5 bases). V shed 5 bases and J shed 2 bases, with 14 bases lying between them. Germline CDR1 and CDR2: MDHEN and SYDVKM. The CDR3 runs 15 residues. CDR3 residues: CASSPRALNTDTQYF. CDR3 nucleotide sequence: TGTGCCAGCAGTCCGAGGGCCCTGAACACAGATACGCAGTATTTT.

The chain couples TRBV11-3 to TRBJ2-7, with 14 nucleotides matching TRBD2. The end of the DNA aligns better with TRBJ2-5, so the J call may be wrong. Germline values: CDR1 SGHNT, CDR2 YENEEA. CDR3 length: 15 residues. The CDR3 loop reads CASSRGLAGEETQYF. CDR3 bases: TGTGCCAGCAGCCGGGGACTAGCGGGAGAAGAGACCCAGTACTTC.

The J gene is TRBJ2-1, the V gene TRBV5-4; TRBD2 agrees at 7 bases. This CDR3 is built from 18 residues. Germline CDR1 and CDR2: SGHNT and YYREEE (reference sequence). After removal of 0 bases from V and 9 bases from J, the junction contained 18 bases not matched to a gene. The CDR3 DNA reads as TGTGCCAGCAGCTTGGCCCTCGGCGGGAGAAATTACGGGGGTGAGCAGTTCTTC. Translating it yields CASSLALGGRNYGGEQFF.

In its sample, this clone was seen once. The CDR3 DNA reads as TGTGCCAGCGGGACAGGGTTGGCGACTGAAGCTTTCTTT. Protein sequence: CASGTGLATEAFF. The chain recombines TRBV2 with TRBJ1-1; 9 bases are shared with TRBD1. The CDR3 length is 13 residues. V lost 8 bases to trimming and J lost 5 bases; unmatched junction nucleotides: 6. The germline gives CDR1 SNHLY, CDR2 FYNNEI.

V usage is TRBV11-2 and J usage is TRBJ1-5; no clear D. Germline V lookup: CDR1 SGHAT, CDR2 FQNNGV. CDR3 size: 14 residues. V was pared by 5 bases and J by 5 bases, with 13 bases between. The CDR3: CASSAYPEDQPQHF. The CDR3 DNA is TGTGCCAGCAGCGCATACCCGGAGGATCAGCCCCAGCATTTT. The variable domain in full, with the rest retrieved from reference TRBV11-2 and TRBJ1-5, is EAGVAQSPRYKIIEKRQSVAFWCNPISGHATLYWYQQILGQGPKLLIQFQNNGVVDDSQLPKDRFSAERLKGVDSTLKIQPAKLEDSAVYLCASSAYPEDQPQHFGDGTRLSIL.

The chain employs TRBV6-5 and TRBJ2-7; 11 bases align to TRBD2. Germline CDR1 MNHEY, CDR2 SVGAGI. The CDR3 has 16 amino acids. V was pared by 2 bases and J by 1 base, with 4 bases of the junction left unmatched. The CDR3 region is CASSYNSGRASYEQYF. CDR3 bases: TGTGCCAGCAGTTACAATAGCGGGAGGGCTTCCTACGAGCAGTACTTC.

The chain uses TRBV29-1 and TRBJ2-5; TRBD2 aligns across 11 bases. Germline-derived CDR1 and CDR2 are SQVTM and ANQGSEA. CDR3 size: 14 residues. V shed 5 bases, J shed 5 bases, and the junction held 7 bases outside the gene matches. The DNA for the CDR3 is TGCAGCGTTTTTACTAGCGGGAGAGCTGAGACCCAGTACTTC. It encodes CSVFTSGRAETQYF.

The chain couples TRBV27 to TRBJ2-1; D might be TRBD2 (5 bases). Per the germline V gene, CDR1 is MNHEY and CDR2 is SMNVEV (reference sequence). Trimming cost V 4 bases and J 0 bases, with 13 bases left between them. This CDR3 has 16 residues. CDR3 nucleotides: TGTGCCAGCAGTTCCTCTTTAGCGACCTCCTACAATGAGCAGTTCTTC. Its protein is CASSSSLATSYNEQFF.

The chain combines TRBV12-5 with TRBJ1-1, with 8 nucleotides matching TRBD1. Per germline, CDR1 LGHNT and CDR2 FRNRAP. The CDR3 length is 14 residues. V lost 6 bases to trimming and J lost 3 bases; unmatched junction nucleotides: 6. CDR3 residues: CASGSRGQDTEAFF. As DNA, the CDR3 is TGTGCTAGTGGCTCCAGGGGACAGGACACTGAAGCTTTCTTT. Drawing the rest from reference TRBV12-5 and TRBJ1-1, the complete variable domain is DARVTQTPRHKVTEMGQEVTMRCQPILGHNTVFWYRQTMMQGLELLAYFRNRAPLDDSGMPKDRFSAEMPDATLATLKIQPSEPRDSAVYFCASGSRGQDTEAFFGQGTRLTVV.

This chain connects TRBV11-3 to TRBJ2-1; tentative D call: TRBD2 (6 bases). In germline, CDR1 is SGHNT, CDR2 YENEEA. Trimming cost V 5 bases and J 2 bases, with 13 bases left between them. The CDR3 runs 15 residues. The CDR3 DNA sequence: TGTGCCAGCAGCCCCACTAGCCTAACCTACAATGAGCAGTTCTTC. This sequence encodes CASSPTSLTYNEQFF.

This chain uses TRBV19 with TRBJ1-4, with D unclear. The CDR3 totals 15 residues. V lost 5 bases and J 8 bases, leaving 18 bases between the germline ends. CDR1 and CDR2 (germline): LNHDA, SQIVND (reference sequence). CDR3 DNA: TGTGCCAGTAGTGGTCTTGGTGCTCCGAGCGAAAAACTGTTTTTT. It codes for CASSGLGAPSEKLFF.